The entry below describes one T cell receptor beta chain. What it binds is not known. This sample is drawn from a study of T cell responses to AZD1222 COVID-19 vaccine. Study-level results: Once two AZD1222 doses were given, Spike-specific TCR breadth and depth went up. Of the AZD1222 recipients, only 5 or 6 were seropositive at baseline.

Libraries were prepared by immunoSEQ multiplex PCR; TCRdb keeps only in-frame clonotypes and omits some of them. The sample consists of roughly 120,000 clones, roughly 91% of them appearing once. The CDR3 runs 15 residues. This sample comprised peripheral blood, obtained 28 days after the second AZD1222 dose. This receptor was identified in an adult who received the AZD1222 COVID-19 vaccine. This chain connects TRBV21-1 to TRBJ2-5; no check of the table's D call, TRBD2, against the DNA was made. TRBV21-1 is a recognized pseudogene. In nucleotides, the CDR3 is TGTGCCAGCAGATGCTGGAGGACGCCGGCCGGGACCCAGTACTTC. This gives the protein CASRCWRTPAGTQYF.